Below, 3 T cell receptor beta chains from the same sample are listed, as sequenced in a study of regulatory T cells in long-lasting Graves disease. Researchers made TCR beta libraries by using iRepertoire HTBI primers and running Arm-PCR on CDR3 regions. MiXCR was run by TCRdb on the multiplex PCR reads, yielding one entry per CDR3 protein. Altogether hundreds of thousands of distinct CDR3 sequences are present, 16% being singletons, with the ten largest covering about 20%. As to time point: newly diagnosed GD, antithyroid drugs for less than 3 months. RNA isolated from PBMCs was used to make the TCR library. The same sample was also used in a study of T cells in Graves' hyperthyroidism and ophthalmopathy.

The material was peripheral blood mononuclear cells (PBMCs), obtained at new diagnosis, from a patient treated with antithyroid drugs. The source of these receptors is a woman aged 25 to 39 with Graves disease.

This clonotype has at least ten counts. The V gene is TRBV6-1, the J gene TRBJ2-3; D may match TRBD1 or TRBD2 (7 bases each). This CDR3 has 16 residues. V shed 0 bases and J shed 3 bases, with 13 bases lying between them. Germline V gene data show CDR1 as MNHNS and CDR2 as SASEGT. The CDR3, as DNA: TGTGCCAGCAGTGAAGCGGTCAGGGGGGGGACAGATACGCAGTATTTT. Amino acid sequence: CASSEAVRGGTDTQYF.

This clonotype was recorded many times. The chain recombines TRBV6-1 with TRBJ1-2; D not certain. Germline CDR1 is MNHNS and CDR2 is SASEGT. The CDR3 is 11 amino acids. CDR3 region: CASIGEYGYTF. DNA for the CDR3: TGTGCATCCATCGGTGAATATGGCTACACCTTC.

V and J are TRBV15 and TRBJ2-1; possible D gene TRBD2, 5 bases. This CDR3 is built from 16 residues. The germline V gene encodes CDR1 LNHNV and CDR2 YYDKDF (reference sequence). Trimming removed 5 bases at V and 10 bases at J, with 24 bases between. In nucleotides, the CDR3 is TGTGCCACCAGCGCCGATACCGGGATAGGGTTCAACGAGCAGTTCTTC. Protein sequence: CATSADTGIGFNEQFF.